This T cell receptor (beta chain) was recorded in a study of post-analysis software for immune sequencing data. About the study: As for disease course, relapsing-remitting, secondary progressive and progressive-relapsing multiple sclerosis were all included. General study points: Versus controls, multiple sclerosis patients showed significantly lower diversity (normalized Chao1).

Unique molecular identifiers had been added to the TCR beta cDNA libraries. Input amounts of about 0.95 to 11 million T cells were used. These gave roughly 0.5 million cDNA molecules, so each molecule approximated one T cell. TCRdb recomputed calls from the PCR reads with MiXCR, one row per CDR3 protein. Of 820,000 or so distinct CDR3 sequences in the sample, approximately 53% were seen once. On this clonotype: Its antigen is as yet unknown.

The TCR was taken from a girl between 5 and 17 years old with multiple sclerosis. Sequences were obtained from blood.

The CDR3 DNA reads TGTGCCAGCAGCCAAGGGACGCCGTATGGCTACACCTTC. The encoded protein is CASSQGTPYGYTF. V usage is TRBV3-1 and J usage is TRBJ1-2; D is ambiguous. The CDR3 is 13 residues long. Germline loops: CDR1 LGHDT, CDR2 YNNKEL (reference sequence). Trimming cost V 1 base and J 5 bases, with 8 bases left between them.